The 27 T cell receptor beta chains reported below all come from one sample, sequenced in a study of blood T cell repertoires in COVID-19. Libraries were prepared by immunoSEQ multiplex PCR; TCRdb keeps only in-frame clonotypes and omits some of them. Of 150,000 to 200,000 clones listed, 80% to 90% are singletons. Sample: peripheral blood. The receptors shown here come from a woman in her seventies with COVID-19, enrolled during active disease.

V gene TRBV30 combines with J gene TRBJ2-5; tentatively, D is TRBD2 (5 bases). The CDR3 runs to 14 residues. With 0 bases removed from V and 2 bases from J, the gap between germline ends came to 10 bases. Germline loops: CDR1 GTSNPN, CDR2 SVGIG (reference sequence). In DNA form, the CDR3 reads TGTGCCTGGAGTGTAAGCGGTTTTCAAGAGACCCAGTACTTC. This sequence encodes CAWSVSGFQETQYF.

In nucleotides, the CDR3 is TGTGCCAGCAGCTTAGAAGCGGGAGGGCCTAGGGAGCAGTACTTC. Translating gives CASSLEAGGPREQYF. V and J are TRBV7-2 and TRBJ2-7; 10 positions match TRBD2. The CDR3 consists of 15 residues. J lost 7 bases, V lost 1 base, and 7 bases had no gene match. Germline CDR1 is SGHTA and CDR2 is FQGNSA.

The chain combines TRBV7-9 with TRBJ2-5; D ambiguous. This CDR3 has 11 residues. Per the germline V gene, CDR1 is SEHNR and CDR2 is FQNEAQ (reference sequence). V lost 5 bases and J lost 5, with 6 bases in between. Here the CDR3 DNA reads TGTGCCAGCAGCCGCCGGGAGACCCAGTACTTC. Translating it yields CASSRRETQYF.

J is TRBJ2-7 and V is TRBV2; 11 bases are shared with TRBD2. Losses at the gene ends were 6 bases for V and 6 bases for J; bases not matched to a gene: 7. Germline-derived CDR1 and CDR2 are SNHLY and FYNNEI. CDR3 length: 14 residues. The CDR3: CASRLLAGVPEQYF. The CDR3 DNA reads as TGTGCCAGCAGACTACTAGCGGGAGTTCCCGAGCAGTACTTC. Supplemented by reference TRBV2 and TRBJ2-7, the full variable domain reads EPEVTQTPSHQVTQMGQEVILRCVPISNHLYFYWYRQILGQKVEFLVSFYNNEISEKSEIFDDQFSVERPDGSNFTLKIRSTKLEDSAMYFCASRLLAGVPEQYFGPGTRLTVT.

The rearrangement joins TRBV28 to TRBJ2-1, with D unclear. This CDR3 contains 15 residues. Trimming cost V 3 bases and J 8 bases, with 17 bases left between them. The V gene's germline CDR1 is MDHEN and CDR2 SYDVKM. The DNA for the CDR3 is TGTGCCAGCAGTTTCCCCCAGCTAGGTGTGGATGAGCAGTTCTTC. Protein product: CASSFPQLGVDEQFF.

This sequence joins TRBV11-2 and TRBJ2-5; D remains ambiguous. This CDR3 contains 13 residues. Germline V gene data show CDR1 as SGHAT and CDR2 as FQNNGV. V shed 2 bases and J shed 5 bases, with 9 bases lying between them. The CDR3 DNA reads TGTGCCAGCAGCTTAAGGAGTTTTGAGACCCAGTACTTC. This codes for CASSLRSFETQYF.

This clone appeared once. V and J are TRBV7-2 and TRBJ1-5; the D gene is possibly TRBD1 (5 bases). The CDR3 covers 15 residues. The V gene lost 1 base and the J gene lost 3 bases, with 10 bases spanning the gap. Germline lookup yields CDR1 SGHTA and CDR2 FQGNSA. The CDR3 DNA follows: TGTGCCAGCAGCTTAGGAGCAGGGTACAATCAGCCCCAGCATTTT. Its protein is CASSLGAGYNQPQHF. Full variable domain (rest looked up from reference TRBV7-2 and TRBJ1-5): GAGVSQSPSNKVTEKGKDVELRCDPISGHTALYWYRQSLGQGLEFLIYFQGNSAPDKSGLPSDRFSAERTGGSVSTLTIQRTQQEDSAVYLCASSLGAGYNQPQHFGDGTRLSIL.

The V gene is TRBV21-1, the J gene TRBJ1-2. TRBV21-1 is shown as a pseudogene. There are 14 residues in the CDR3. The CDR3 DNA follows: TGTGCCAGCAGCAAAGCTAGTCCGGAGAGTGGCTACACCTTC. This sequence encodes CASSKASPESGYTF.

The chain uses TRBV18 and TRBJ1-2, with D maybe TRBD1 (6 bases). Germline loops: CDR1 KGHSH, CDR2 LQKENI. CDR3 size: 17 residues. Trimming took 0 bases from V and 8 from J, leaving 22 bases between them. CDR3 nucleotides: TGTGCCAGCTCACCACCGGCGGGTCTGGGGGGGCTGAGCGGCTACACCTTC. It yields the protein CASSPPAGLGGLSGYTF.

The V and J genes are TRBV7-2 and TRBJ1-6; 8 bases agree with TRBD1. The CDR3 is 15 residues long. Germline loops: CDR1 SGHTA, CDR2 FQGNSA. V lost 4 bases and J lost 8; bases outside the gene matches: 7. CDR3 region: CASSSNQGAHSPLHF. CDR3 in DNA: TGTGCCAGCAGCTCGAATCAGGGGGCTCATTCACCCCTCCACTTT.

V gene TRBV6-2 or TRBV6-3 combines with J gene TRBJ2-3; 10 bases map to TRBD2. Per the germline V gene, CDR1 is MNHEY and CDR2 is SVGEGT. The V and J ends lost 4 bases and 4 bases, in that order; junction bases with no gene match: 2. There are 14 residues in the CDR3. This chain's CDR3 is CASSLAGGADTQYF. The CDR3 DNA follows: TGTGCCAGCAGTTTAGCGGGAGGTGCAGATACGCAGTATTTT.

The rearrangement joins TRBV21-1 to TRBJ2-4; no DNA check was done on the table's D call, TRBD1. TRBV21-1 is flagged as a pseudogene. This CDR3 comprises 14 residues. The CDR3 region is CASRIDGTGYCQYF. CDR3 coding DNA: TGTGCCAGCAGGATCGACGGGACAGGGTATTGTCAGTACTTC.

V and J are TRBV6-2 or TRBV6-3 and TRBJ1-2, with no clear D. The ends were cut back, 2 bases at V and 4 bases at J, with 17 bases in the middle. Germline loops: CDR1 MNHEY, CDR2 SVGEGT. This CDR3 has 16 residues. The CDR3 here is CASSYPLNRDRYGYTF. In nucleotides, the CDR3 is TGTGCCAGCAGTTACCCCCTCAACCGGGATCGCTATGGCTACACCTTC.

The chain uses TRBV11-1 and TRBJ2-7, with 10 nucleotides matching TRBD1. This CDR3 is 13 amino acids long. J was trimmed by 7 bases and V by 7 bases; bases with no gene match: 7. The germline V gene has CDR1 SGHAT and CDR2 FQDESV (reference sequence). CDR3 protein: CASIGTGVGEQYF. The CDR3 region has the DNA TGTGCCAGCATCGGGACAGGGGTCGGGGAGCAGTACTTC.

This chain connects TRBV4-2 to TRBJ2-1; 15 positions agree with TRBD2. The CDR3 loop spans 17 amino acids. CDR1 is LGHNA, CDR2 YNFKEQ, per germline. V shed 1 base, J shed 7 bases, and the junction held 5 bases outside the gene matches. The CDR3 spells CASSQAGLAGGGNEQFF. In DNA form, the CDR3 reads TGTGCCAGCAGCCAAGCGGGACTAGCGGGAGGAGGGAATGAGCAGTTCTTC.

The chain employs TRBV7-2 and TRBJ2-1, with 7 bases lining up with TRBD1. The V and J ends lost 5 bases and 4 bases, in that order; junction bases with no gene match: 8. Germline V gene data show CDR1 as SGHTA and CDR2 as FQGNSA. The CDR3 runs to 15 residues. DNA for the CDR3: TGTGCCAGCAGCCGTGACACAGGGGCGTACAATGAGCAGTTCTTC. This codes for CASSRDTGAYNEQFF. The full variable domain, with the rest looked up from reference TRBV7-2 and TRBJ2-1, is GAGVSQSPSNKVTEKGKDVELRCDPISGHTALYWYRQSLGQGLEFLIYFQGNSAPDKSGLPSDRFSAERTGGSVSTLTIQRTQQEDSAVYLCASSRDTGAYNEQFFGPGTRLTVL.

The CDR3 region is CASSLGGGAAKNIQYF. CDR3 nucleotides: TGTGCCAGCAGCTTAGGTGGGGGCGCAGCCAAAAACATTCAGTACTTC. V and J are TRBV11-3 and TRBJ2-4, with D perhaps matching TRBD1 (6 bases). Germline CDR1 is SGHNT and CDR2 is YENEEA. The germline V and J ends were trimmed by 1 base and 0 bases, with 10 bases remaining between them. This CDR3 comprises 16 residues.

CDR3: CSASTPTIETQYF. The CDR3 DNA reads as TGCAGCGCTTCAACACCGACAATTGAGACCCAGTACTTC. The chain couples TRBV29-1 to TRBJ2-5; D remains ambiguous. V lost 7 bases and J lost 5, with 17 bases in between. Germline V gene data show CDR1 as SQVTM and CDR2 as ANQGSEA. This CDR3 is built from 13 residues. The full variable domain, in which reference TRBV29-1 and TRBJ2-5 provide the parts outside the CDR3, is SAVISQKPSRDICQRGTSLTIQCQVDSQVTMMFWYRQQPGQSLTLIATANQGSEATYESGFVIDKFPISRPNLTFSTLTVSNMSPEDSSIYLCSASTPTIETQYFGPGTRLLVL.

J is TRBJ1-5 and V is TRBV4-3; TRBD1 agrees at 7 bases. The CDR3 totals 15 residues. V was pared by 0 bases and J by 6 bases, with 5 bases of the junction left unmatched. CDR1 is LGHNA, CDR2 YSLEER, per germline. Here the CDR3 reads CASSQEVTGVQPQHF. The DNA of the CDR3 is TGCGCCAGCAGCCAAGAGGTTACAGGGGTTCAGCCCCAGCATTTT.

V gene TRBV5-1 combines with J gene TRBJ1-3, with D possibly matching TRBD1 (6 bases). CDR1 is SGHRS, CDR2 YFSETQ, per germline. The CDR3 length is 15 residues. Trimming removed 0 bases from V and 2 bases from J, with 9 bases in between. The CDR3, as DNA: TGCGCCAGCAGCTTGGGACAGGCCACTGGAAACACCATATATTTT. Its translation: CASSLGQATGNTIYF. Using reference TRBV5-1 and TRBJ1-3 for the parts outside the CDR3, the full variable domain is KAGVTQTPRYLIKTRGQQVTLSCSPISGHRSVSWYQQTPGQGLQFLFEYFSETQRNKGNFPGRFSGRQFSNSRSEMNVSTLELGDSALYLCASSLGQATGNTIYFGEGSWLTVV.

The V call is TRBV9, the J call TRBJ2-3, with TRBD2 identical over 7 bases. With V trimmed by 6 bases and J by 5 bases, 6 bases remained unmatched. CDR1 is SGDLS, CDR2 YYNGEE, per germline. The CDR3 runs to 13 residues. This CDR3 reads CASKKIAGDTQYF. CDR3 in DNA: TGTGCCAGCAAGAAAATAGCGGGAGATACGCAGTATTTT.

The V gene is TRBV6-5, the J gene TRBJ1-2; 9 bases agree with TRBD1. The CDR3 runs 16 residues. The V segment lost 0 bases and the J segment 5 bases; nucleotides outside the gene matches: 7. Per germline, CDR1 MNHEY and CDR2 SVGAGI. CDR3 coding DNA: TGTGCCAGCAGTTACTCGAGCCCGGGACAGGGTTATGGCTACACCTTC. As protein: CASSYSSPGQGYGYTF.

The rearrangement uses TRBV11-3 and TRBJ1-6; possible D gene TRBD1, 6 bases. CDR1 is SGHNT, CDR2 YENEEA, per germline. The CDR3 covers 14 residues. Trimming took off 5 bases at V and 8 bases at J, with 13 bases between the two ends. CDR3 in amino acids: CASSATGFHSPLHF. As DNA, the CDR3 is TGTGCCAGCAGCGCCACAGGGTTCCATTCACCCCTCCACTTT. The variable domain in full, completed from reference TRBV11-3 and TRBJ1-6, reads EAGVVQSPRYKIIEKKQPVAFWCNPISGHNTLYWYLQNLGQGPELLIRYENEEAVDDSQLPKDRFSAERLKGVDSTLKIQPAELGDSAVYLCASSATGFHSPLHFGNGTRLTVT.

The CDR3 DNA reads TGTGCCAGCAGCGGCCAGGGTGCAACTAATGAAAAACTGTTTTTT. Translated: CASSGQGATNEKLFF. This rearrangement joins TRBV21-1 to TRBJ1-4; the table's D call, TRBD1, has no DNA check behind it. TRBV21-1 is shown as a pseudogene. CDR3 length equals 15 residues.

This chain uses TRBV1 with TRBJ2-7; TRBD2 was called by the table and not checked on the DNA. TRBV1 is flagged as a pseudogene. CDR3 length: 17 amino acids. CDR3 protein: CTSSQDGGSGGSYEQYF. CDR3 sequence (DNA): TGCACCAGCAGCCAAGATGGCGGAAGCGGGGGATCCTACGAGCAGTACTTC.

The chain is built from TRBV11-3 and TRBJ2-3, with D possibly being TRBD2 (6 bases). CDR3 length: 17 amino acids. Trimming pared 5 bases from V and 2 bases from J, leaving 20 bases between. In germline, CDR1 is SGHNT, CDR2 YENEEA. The CDR3 reads CASSIRYSGVTTDTQYF. The CDR3 DNA follows: TGTGCCAGCAGCATCAGATACTCGGGAGTTACCACAGATACGCAGTATTTT.

The V call is TRBV6-2 or TRBV6-3, the J call TRBJ2-1; 9 bases map to TRBD2. CDR1 and CDR2 (germline): MNHEY, SVGEGT. Trimming took 0 bases from V and 3 from J; bases not matched to a gene: 3. The CDR3 runs to 16 residues. CDR3 DNA: TGTGCCAGCAGTTACTCGAGGCGGGAGGGCTACAATGAGCAGTTCTTC. Its translation: CASSYSRREGYNEQFF.